Listed here are 18 T cell receptor beta chains from one sample, sequenced in a study of blood T cells in healthy people across ages. Primed by a sample-barcoded 5' primer and a J-beta primer mix, a second PCR proceeded for 7 to 11 cycles. In TCRdb, the 5' RACE reads were re-called with MiXCR into one record per CDR3 protein. The table records over 450,000 distinct CDR3 sequences, less than 25% of them present only once. These same records also appear under a second study, on T cells of mothers and their children.

Input material: blood. Receptors originate from a boy between 10 and 17 years old in good health.

The chain couples TRBV5-1 to TRBJ2-3, with 11 nucleotides matching TRBD2. Per the germline V gene, CDR1 is SGHRS and CDR2 is YFSETQ. The CDR3 contains 15 residues. The V segment lost 3 bases and the J segment 2 bases; nucleotides outside the gene matches: 2. This CDR3 reads CASSWTSGYTDTQYF. CDR3 bases: TGCGCCAGCAGCTGGACTAGCGGGTACACAGATACGCAGTATTTT.

The J gene is TRBJ2-7, the V gene TRBV27; 9 bases are shared with TRBD1. Germline V gene lookup returns CDR1 MNHEY and CDR2 SMNVEV (reference sequence). J lost 1 base, V lost 2 bases, and 3 bases had no gene match. This CDR3 is 15 amino acids long. CDR3 DNA sequence: TGTGCCAGCAGTTTAATTGGGACAGGGTCCTACGAGCAGTACTTC. Translating gives CASSLIGTGSYEQYF.

This clonotype was seen only a few times. The chain joins TRBV7-8 to TRBJ2-7; TRBD1 is a possible D gene (6 bases). Germline V gene sequence: CDR1 SGHVS, CDR2 FQNEAQ. CDR3 length equals 15 residues. V lost 5 bases and J 0 bases, leaving 14 bases between the germline ends. The CDR3 spells CASSPIRDTSYEQYF. CDR3 bases: TGTGCCAGCAGCCCGATCCGGGACACCTCCTACGAGCAGTACTTC.

This clonotype was detected only a few times. The chain has TRBV2 and TRBJ2-2, with 7 positions matching TRBD1. Trimming cost V 7 bases and J 3 bases; bases outside gene matches: 5. Germline V gene lookup returns CDR1 SNHLY and CDR2 FYNNEI. This CDR3 is 14 amino acids long. CDR3 DNA sequence: TGTGCCAGCACTCGGGACAGCTACACCGGGGAGCTGTTTTTT. As protein: CASTRDSYTGELFF.

The J gene is TRBJ1-1, the V gene TRBV4-1; D is perhaps TRBD1 (6 bases). The length of the CDR3 is 12 residues. The germline V gene has CDR1 MGHRA and CDR2 YSYEKL. Trimming shortened V by 3 bases and J by 7 bases, and 9 bases separated the two germline ends. The chain's CDR3 is CASSHTGFEAFF. For the CDR3, the DNA is TGCGCCAGCAGCCACACAGGGTTTGAAGCTTTCTTT.

V usage is TRBV29-1 and J usage is TRBJ2-5, with D possibly being TRBD2 (6 bases). CDR3 length equals 11 residues. V lost 3 bases, J lost 4 bases, and 6 bases lay in between. Germline assignment: CDR1 SQVTM and CDR2 ANQGSEA. Here the CDR3 DNA reads TGCAGCGTTGACGGGGGAGAGACCCAGTACTTC. It translates to CSVDGGETQYF.

The chain employs TRBV14 and TRBJ2-7; D call uncertain. The CDR3 totals 15 residues. Germline V gives CDR1 SGHDN, CDR2 FVKESK. V lost 0 bases, J lost 3 bases, and 12 bases lay in between. The CDR3 is CASSQDSSSLYEQYF. Written as DNA, the CDR3 is TGTGCCAGCAGCCAAGATAGTAGCAGCCTCTACGAGCAGTACTTC.

This chain links TRBV27 with TRBJ1-2; D gene ambiguous. V was pared by 5 bases and J by 2 bases, with 12 bases between. Germline V gene lookup returns CDR1 MNHEY and CDR2 SMNVEV (reference sequence). The CDR3 is made up of 14 amino acids. CDR3 sequence (DNA): TGTGCCAGCAGTCAAACCGCTCTGAACTATGGCTACACCTTC. It codes for CASSQTALNYGYTF.

This rearrangement joins TRBV5-1 to TRBJ2-1, with 13 bases that match TRBD2. Losses at the gene ends were 4 bases for V and 5 bases for J; bases not matched to a gene: 9. The CDR3 has 17 residues. Germline CDR1 is SGHRS and CDR2 is YFSETQ. This CDR3 reads CASSPPGLAGRNNEQFF. CDR3 sequence (DNA): TGCGCCAGCAGCCCCCCGGGACTAGCGGGGCGGAACAATGAGCAGTTCTTC.

This clonotype was counted only a few times. The chain employs TRBV24-1 and TRBJ2-1; 7 nucleotides align to TRBD2. Looked up from germline, CDR1 is KGHDR and CDR2 is SFDVKD. The CDR3 is 16 amino acids. The ends lost 4 bases at V and 0 bases at J; junction bases unmatched: 5. The CDR3 DNA follows: TGTGCCACCAGTGACCCAGGGAGGGGCTCCTACAATGAGCAGTTCTTC. Amino acid sequence: CATSDPGRGSYNEQFF.

This sequence joins TRBV7-2 and TRBJ2-5; 8 bases are a match to TRBD1. CDR1 SGHTA and CDR2 FQGNSA come from the germline V gene. The ends lost 3 bases at V and 11 bases at J; junction bases unmatched: 8. CDR3 length equals 13 residues. As DNA, the CDR3 is TGTGCCAGCAGCTTTCAGGGGGCGTGGGAGCAGTACTTC. This encodes CASSFQGAWEQYF.

The table lists this clonotype with many counts. The rearrangement links TRBV29-1 to TRBJ2-5; perhaps TRBD1 as D (6 bases). V lost 8 bases, J lost 3 bases, and 13 bases lay in between. Looked up from germline, CDR1 is SQVTM and CDR2 is ANQGSEA. This CDR3 is built from 12 residues. In DNA form, the CDR3 reads TGCAGCTATACAGGGACCAAAGAGACCCAGTACTTC. The encoded protein is CSYTGTKETQYF. The whole variable domain, remainder taken from reference TRBV29-1 and TRBJ2-5, is SAVISQKPSRDICQRGTSLTIQCQVDSQVTMMFWYRQQPGQSLTLIATANQGSEATYESGFVIDKFPISRPNLTFSTLTVSNMSPEDSSIYLCSYTGTKETQYFGPGTRLLVL.

This clonotype was recorded a few times. This chain uses TRBV4-1 with TRBJ2-7; D not resolved. CDR3 size: 12 residues. In germline, CDR1 is MGHRA, CDR2 YSYEKL. Trimming left V 1 base short and J 5 bases short, with 6 bases between. The chain's CDR3 is CASSQGNHEQYF. Here the CDR3 DNA reads TGCGCCAGCAGCCAAGGAAACCACGAGCAGTACTTC.

This chain joins TRBV30 and TRBJ1-4, with D possibly matching TRBD1 (5 bases). CDR3 length: 14 residues. V lost 5 bases to trimming and J lost 8 bases, with 18 bases between them. The V gene's germline CDR1 is GTSNPN and CDR2 SVGIG (reference sequence). CDR3 in DNA: TGTGCCTGGGGGCAGGGACGACGACGAGAAAAACTGTTTTTT. It translates to CAWGQGRRREKLFF.

The genes are TRBV7-2 and TRBJ1-1, with 7 bases that match TRBD1. Germline V gene sequence: CDR1 SGHTA, CDR2 FQGNSA. J was trimmed by 2 bases and V by 5 bases; bases with no gene match: 8. The CDR3 loop spans 15 amino acids. The CDR3 DNA follows: TGTGCCAGCAGCCCATTGGACAGGTACAACACTGAAGCTTTCTTT. Protein: CASSPLDRYNTEAFF. Variable domain in full (rest from reference TRBV7-2 and TRBJ1-1): GAGVSQSPSNKVTEKGKDVELRCDPISGHTALYWYRQSLGQGLEFLIYFQGNSAPDKSGLPSDRFSAERTGGSVSTLTIQRTQQEDSAVYLCASSPLDRYNTEAFFGQGTRLTVV.

The rearrangement joins TRBV7-9 to TRBJ1-1, with D tentatively TRBD1 (5 bases). Germline V lookup: CDR1 SEHNR, CDR2 FQNEAQ (reference sequence). CDR3 length equals 17 residues. Trimming stripped 2 bases from V and 4 bases from J, with 20 bases between. CDR3 in amino acids: CASSLTPAPGVVTEAFF. Here the CDR3 DNA reads TGTGCCAGCAGCTTAACCCCCGCCCCGGGGGTCGTCACTGAAGCTTTCTTT.

J is TRBJ2-5 and V is TRBV7-3; 7 bases map to TRBD1. The DNA end is a closer match to TRBJ2-7, so the J assignment may be wrong. CDR3 size: 17 residues. Per the germline V gene, CDR1 is SGHTA and CDR2 is FQGTGA. The CDR3 DNA follows: TGTGCCAGCAGCTTAGGGATTATAGGGGACAGCTCCTACGAGCAGTACTTC. As protein: CASSLGIIGDSSYEQYF.

The CDR3 region has the DNA TGCGCCAGCAGCTTGGGGGCCTTATACGCAGGGGGCATCTACAATGAGCAGTTCTTC. Encoded protein: CASSLGALYAGGIYNEQFF. The rearrangement joins TRBV5-1 to TRBJ2-1, with TRBD1 matching 8 bases. V trimming: 0 bases; J trimming: 3 bases; junction bases outside the gene matches: 14. The CDR3 has 19 amino acids. The V gene's germline CDR1 is SGHRS and CDR2 YFSETQ.